These T cell receptor beta chains were read from a single sample in a study of shared clonotypes between healthy human individuals. Using immunoSEQ multiplex PCR, the repertoire was profiled, and TCRdb retains in-frame clones only, with some absent. The data show a few million clones, 85% to 95% seen once. Sequencing input: naive CD4+ T cells sorted from blood. The receptors here all came from a man in his late teens or twenties in good health. CDR3s include the opening cysteine and the closing phenylalanine or tryptophan. D genes are given only for firm matches. Some rows mark clone size as missing; the rest say once, few, many or name a class of expanded clone.

size	D	J	V	CDR3	DNA
NA	NA	TRBJ2-7	TRBV14	CASSRLGTALVEQYF	TGTGCCAGCAGCCGCCTCGGGACGGCCTTAGTAGAGCAGTACTTC
NA	NA	TRBJ1-5	TRBV6-1	CASSEIGSSNQPQHF	TGTGCCAGCAGTGAAATAGGGAGCAGCAATCAGCCCCAGCATTTT
NA	NA	TRBJ1-3	TRBV11-2	CASSLGSGEFGNTIYF	TGTGCCAGCAGCTTAGGCTCGGGGGAATTTGGAAACACCATATATTTT
NA	TRBD2	TRBJ2-1	TRBV11-2	CASSLVATSGSYEQFF	TGTGCCAGCAGCTTAGTAGCGACTAGCGGGAGTTATGAGCAGTTCTTC
NA	NA	TRBJ1-1	TRBV7-9	CASSLRGRDYYEAFF	TGTGCCAGCAGCTTAAGAGGCAGGGATTATTACGAGGCTTTCTTT
NA	NA	TRBJ1-2	TRBV18	CASSPGDTELSGYTF	TGTGCCAGCTCACCAGGAGACACTGAGCTCTCTGGCTACACCTTC
once	NA	TRBJ2-1	TRBV6-1	CASSETLTLSYNEQFF	TGTGCCAGCAGTGAAACGCTAACCCTCTCCTACAATGAGCAGTTCTTC
NA	NA	TRBJ2-3	TRBV27	CASSFLPTGADTQYF	TGTGCCAGCAGTTTTCTTCCTACAGGCGCAGATACGCAGTATTTT
NA	NA	TRBJ2-2	TRBV25-1	CASRGGTGELFF	TGTGCCAGCAGAGGGGGGACCGGGGAGCTGTTTTTT
NA	TRBD1	TRBJ2-7	TRBV5-4	CASSAGQGPYEQYF	TGTGCCAGCAGCGCGGGACAGGGGCCCTACGAGCAGTACTTC
NA	TRBD2	TRBJ2-7	TRBV27	CASSFSGLAGEYEQYF	TGTGCCAGCAGTTTTTCCGGACTAGCGGGAGAATATGAGCAGTACTTC
once	NA	TRBJ2-3	TRBV6-6	CASTLAPPPTDTQYF	TGTGCCAGCACCCTAGCCCCGCCCCCCACAGATACGCAGTATTTT
NA	NA	TRBJ1-3	TRBV25-1	CASSKGEYSGNTIYF	TGTGCCAGCAGTAAGGGGGAATACTCTGGAAACACCATATATTTT
NA	NA	TRBJ1-5	TRBV6-5	CASTIKDSSNQPQHF	TGTGCCAGCACTATCAAGGACAGTAGCAATCAGCCCCAGCATTTT
NA	NA	TRBJ1-2	TRBV28	CASSPMGAQGYYGYTF	TGTGCCAGCAGCCCGATGGGGGCGCAGGGTTACTATGGCTACACCTTC
NA	NA	TRBJ1-2	TRBV7-2	CASSLVGPSSYGYTF	TGTGCCAGCAGCTTAGTTGGACCGAGTAGCTATGGCTACACCTTC
NA	NA	TRBJ2-7	TRBV28	CASSLGYEQYF	TGTGCCAGCAGTTTGGGGTACGAGCAGTACTTC
NA	NA	TRBJ2-7	TRBV5-5	CASSLAAPSSYEQYF	TGTGCCAGCAGCTTGGCGGCGCCTAGCTCCTACGAGCAGTACTTC
NA	NA	TRBJ2-1	TRBV12-5	CATLRGESSYNEQFF	TGTGCTACCCTAAGGGGGGAGAGCTCCTACAATGAGCAGTTCTTC
NA	NA	TRBJ1-2	TRBV30	CAWSRLNYGYTF	TGTGCCTGGAGTCGTCTTAACTATGGCTACACCTTC
NA	NA	TRBJ2-7	TRBV30	CAWSSGRAYEQYF	TGTGCCTGGAGTTCGGGGCGGGCTTATGAGCAGTACTTC
NA	NA	TRBJ1-2	TRBV28	CASTSPRRYGYTF	TGTGCCAGCACCTCACCCCGTCGGTATGGCTACACCTTC
NA	NA	TRBJ1-1	TRBV6-5	CASSYSTRHPEAFF	TGTGCCAGCAGTTACTCGACCAGGCACCCTGAAGCTTTCTTT
NA	TRBD2	TRBJ2-1	TRBV7-9	CASSSGTSGGAYNEQFF	TGTGCCAGCAGCTCCGGGACTAGCGGGGGGGCGTACAATGAGCAGTTCTTC
NA	TRBD2	TRBJ2-1	TRBV6-5	CASTSPSGSSEQFF	TGTGCCAGCACCTCGCCCAGCGGGAGCAGTGAGCAGTTCTTC
NA	NA	TRBJ1-1	TRBV5-1	CASSLGAGNTEAFF	TGCGCCAGCAGCTTGGGAGCCGGGAACACTGAAGCTTTCTTT
NA	NA	TRBJ2-2	TRBV19	CASSTARGTGELFF	TGTGCCAGTAGTACCGCCCGGGGCACCGGGGAGCTGTTTTTT
once	NA	TRBJ1-6	TRBV6-6	CASSYSLNENSPLHF	TGTGCCAGCAGTTACTCACTGAACGAAAATTCACCCCTCCACTTT
NA	NA	TRBJ2-7	TRBV10-3	CAISVGVGEQYF	TGTGCCATCAGTGTGGGGGTAGGCGAGCAGTACTTC
NA	NA	TRBJ1-5	TRBV7-3	CASSLTGGQPQHF	TGTGCCAGCAGCTTAACCGGGGGACAGCCCCAGCATTTT
NA	NA	TRBJ2-7	TRBV2	CASSAVNSYEQYF	TGTGCCAGCAGTGCCGTCAACTCCTACGAGCAGTACTTC
NA	TRBD2	TRBJ2-1	TRBV10-3	CAINPGGPDNEQFF	TGTGCCATCAACCCGGGGGGGCCTGACAATGAGCAGTTCTTC